The present T cell receptor (beta chain) was sequenced within a study of vaccination and CD4 T cells after COVID-19. Treatment here: roughly nine-day PBMC culture with coronavirus spike peptide pools or control peptides (ViraFEST assay). V lost 8 bases and J 3 bases, leaving 10 bases between the germline ends. The length of the CDR3 is 12 residues. The germline gives CDR1 LNHDA, CDR2 SQIVND (reference sequence). The sample holds a few counts of this clonotype. No antigen is known for it. The Oncomine TCR Beta short-read assay was applied to DNA of cultured CD4+ T cells. TCRdb re-called the PCR reads through MiXCR, storing one row per CDR3 protein. This sample has about 15,000 distinct CDR3 sequences, with about 55% found just once.

The source material was CD4+ T cells from blood, cultured in vitro. The rearrangement uses TRBV19 and TRBJ1-2; D is unclear. The TCR comes from a human donor who had recovered from COVID-19. The CDR3: CASLGGHYGYTF. The CDR3 DNA follows: TGTGCCAGTTTAGGAGGGCACTATGGCTACACCTTC.